The entry below gives a single T cell receptor (beta chain) sequence along with its context. The antigen remains unidentified. The source of the sample is a study of cytomegalovirus exposure and HLA in healthy donors. Study details: In an early release, HLA-typed donors contributed about 80 million unique TCR sequences.

General study points: Most of the TCR beta V segments (in an earlier analysis) were productive either about 90% or about 30% of the time.

The PCR used 60 Vbeta and 13 Jbeta primers. Generated by immunoSEQ multiplex PCR, the TCRdb table keeps only in-frame clones and is missing some. The table includes about 150,000 clones, around 84% detected once. V shed 0 bases and J 2 bases; nucleotides not matched to a gene: 3. CDR1 SGHDN and CDR2 FVKESK come from the germline V gene. The CDR3 covers 16 residues. Sequenced sample: PBMCs. The TCR originated in a woman between 40 and 50 years old in good health and CMV-seropositive. The chain is built from TRBV14 and TRBJ2-1, with 8 bases fitting TRBD1. Here the CDR3 DNA reads TGTGCCAGCAGCCAAGATCAGGGGGCGGCCTACAATGAGCAGTTCTTC. Protein sequence: CASSQDQGAAYNEQFF.